A selection of T cell receptor beta chains follows, all from one sample in a study of blood T cell repertoires in COVID-19. This table comes from immunoSEQ multiplex PCR, and its TCRdb copy is limited to in-frame clones, with some not included. Here the sample spans some 150,000 clones, about four fifths being singletons. Sequenced: peripheral blood. Every receptor here comes from a man in his sixties with acute or convalescent COVID-19. CDR3s include the opening cysteine and the closing phenylalanine or tryptophan. The order of the fields is V gene, clone size, J gene, D gene, CDR3 DNA, CDR3 protein. D genes are given only for firm matches. Only some rows state a clone size, as once, few, many or a class for expanded clones.

V gene: TRBV3-1/TRBV3-2
clone size: .
J gene: TRBJ1-5
D gene: TRBD1
CDR3 DNA: TGTGCCAGCAGCACGACAGGGGGCGCGAGCAATCAGCCCCAGCATTTT
CDR3 protein: CASSTTGGASNQPQHF

V gene: TRBV3-1/TRBV3-2
clone size: .
J gene: TRBJ2-3
D gene: .
CDR3 DNA: TGTGCCAGCAGCCAAGGGGCGGGGAGGCAGGGTACAGATACGCAGTATTTT
CDR3 protein: CASSQGAGRQGTDTQYF

V gene: TRBV11-1
clone size: .
J gene: TRBJ2-1
D gene: TRBD2
CDR3 DNA: TGTGCCAGCAGCAACGTAATAGCGGGCTATGAGCAGTTCTTC
CDR3 protein: CASSNVIAGYEQFF

V gene: TRBV11-2
clone size: .
J gene: TRBJ1-2
D gene: .
CDR3 DNA: TGTGCCAGCAGCTTACATCCGTCAGATGGCTACACCTTC
CDR3 protein: CASSLHPSDGYTF

V gene: TRBV7-2
clone size: .
J gene: TRBJ2-1
D gene: .
CDR3 DNA: TGTGCCAGCAGCCCTCTCGGGAGGGGGCAAGTCGGTGAGCAGTTCTTC
CDR3 protein: CASSPLGRGQVGEQFF

V gene: TRBV4-1
clone size: .
J gene: TRBJ2-7
D gene: TRBD1
CDR3 DNA: TGCGCCAGCAGCCGTACCAGGGACAGGGGGGCCTACGAGCAGTACTTC
CDR3 protein: CASSRTRDRGAYEQYF

V gene: TRBV10-3
clone size: few
J gene: TRBJ1-1
D gene: TRBD1
CDR3 DNA: TGTGCCACCCAGACAGGGGGCGGCAGCACTGAAGCTTTCTTT
CDR3 protein: CATQTGGGSTEAFF

V gene: TRBV15
clone size: once
J gene: TRBJ2-3
D gene: TRBD1
CDR3 DNA: TGTGCCACCAGCAACCACAGGGGGCAGGGAGATACGCAGTATTTT
CDR3 protein: CATSNHRGQGDTQYF

V gene: TRBV4-2
clone size: .
J gene: TRBJ2-2
D gene: TRBD2
CDR3 DNA: TGTGCCAGCAGCCCTAGGACTAGCGGGGACACCGGGGAGCTGTTTTTT
CDR3 protein: CASSPRTSGDTGELFF

V gene: TRBV7-2
clone size: .
J gene: TRBJ2-4
D gene: .
CDR3 DNA: TGTGCCAGCAGCTTATCTAGGGAGATCAAAAACATTCAGTACTTC
CDR3 protein: CASSLSREIKNIQYF

V gene: TRBV5-1
clone size: .
J gene: TRBJ2-4
D gene: TRBD1
CDR3 DNA: TGCGCCAGCAGCGACGGGACAGGCCAAAACATTCAGTACTTC
CDR3 protein: CASSDGTGQNIQYF

V gene: TRBV2
clone size: .
J gene: TRBJ2-7
D gene: TRBD2
CDR3 DNA: TGTGCCACCGTAGCGGGGTCCTACGAGCAGTACTTC
CDR3 protein: CATVAGSYEQYF

V gene: TRBV24-1
clone size: .
J gene: TRBJ1-2
D gene: .
CDR3 DNA: TGTGCCACCAGTGATTTGATACAGTGGGATGGCTACACCTTC
CDR3 protein: CATSDLIQWDGYTF

V gene: TRBV27
clone size: .
J gene: TRBJ2-7
D gene: TRBD1
CDR3 DNA: TGTGCCAGCAGTTTATGGAAATCTGGACAGGGTGGGGGGTACGAGCAGTACTTC
CDR3 protein: CASSLWKSGQGGGYEQYF

V gene: TRBV18
clone size: .
J gene: TRBJ1-6
D gene: TRBD1
CDR3 DNA: TGTGCCAGCTCACCACCCAGGACAGGGAATAATTCACCCCTCCACTTT
CDR3 protein: CASSPPRTGNNSPLHF

V gene: TRBV5-6
clone size: .
J gene: TRBJ2-5
D gene: TRBD1
CDR3 DNA: TGTGCCAGCAGCTTGGCGGACAGGGAGACCCAGTACTTC
CDR3 protein: CASSLADRETQYF

V gene: TRBV19
clone size: .
J gene: TRBJ1-2
D gene: TRBD1
CDR3 DNA: TGTGCCAGTAGTATAGCCCCGAGGGGGACAGGGGCAGGAGTTGGCTACACCTTC
CDR3 protein: CASSIAPRGTGAGVGYTF

V gene: TRBV12-5
clone size: .
J gene: TRBJ1-5
D gene: .
CDR3 DNA: TGTGCTAGCCAGGGAATGAGCAATCAGCCCCAGCATTTT
CDR3 protein: CASQGMSNQPQHF

V gene: TRBV5-1
clone size: .
J gene: TRBJ2-3
D gene: .
CDR3 DNA: TGCGCCAGCAGCCGCAGGGGCACAGATACGCAGTATTTT
CDR3 protein: CASSRRGTDTQYF

V gene: TRBV19
clone size: .
J gene: TRBJ2-5
D gene: TRBD1
CDR3 DNA: TGTGCCAGTGCCCCCGGGACAGCTCAAGAGACCCAGTACTTC
CDR3 protein: CASAPGTAQETQYF

V gene: TRBV6-1
clone size: .
J gene: TRBJ1-1
D gene: .
CDR3 DNA: TGTGCCAGCAGTGAAAGCGGGGTGGGGAAGGGCACTGAAGCTTTCTTT
CDR3 protein: CASSESGVGKGTEAFF

V gene: TRBV5-4
clone size: few
J gene: TRBJ2-3
D gene: .
CDR3 DNA: TGTGCCAGCAGCCGAGATCTAGCTCGCACAGATACGCAGTATTTT
CDR3 protein: CASSRDLARTDTQYF

V gene: TRBV6-5
clone size: .
J gene: TRBJ2-7
D gene: TRBD2
CDR3 DNA: TGTGCCACCTCTAGCGGGGGGGCTGGAGGGTCCGAGCAGTACTTC
CDR3 protein: CATSSGGAGGSEQYF

V gene: TRBV7-9
clone size: .
J gene: TRBJ2-3
D gene: .
CDR3 DNA: TGTGCCAGCAGCGAATCCCGCGATGTTACAGATACGCAGTATTTT
CDR3 protein: CASSESRDVTDTQYF

V gene: TRBV6-6
clone size: .
J gene: TRBJ1-5
D gene: .
CDR3 DNA: TGTGCCAGCAGCCTCCGGTACAATCAGCCCCAGCATTTT
CDR3 protein: CASSLRYNQPQHF

V gene: TRBV7-2
clone size: .
J gene: TRBJ2-7
D gene: TRBD2
CDR3 DNA: TGTGCCAGCAGCTTAAGCGGGGGGGCTTACGAGCAGTACTTC
CDR3 protein: CASSLSGGAYEQYF

V gene: TRBV19
clone size: .
J gene: TRBJ2-3
D gene: TRBD2
CDR3 DNA: TGTGCCAGCAGGACTAGCGGGGGGCCCCCTAACACAGATACGCAGTATTTT
CDR3 protein: CASRTSGGPPNTDTQYF

V gene: TRBV15
clone size: many
J gene: TRBJ2-7
D gene: .
CDR3 DNA: TGTGCCACCAGCAGCTTGGACACTCTCTCCTACGAGCAGTACTTC
CDR3 protein: CATSSLDTLSYEQYF

V gene: TRBV5-4
clone size: .
J gene: TRBJ2-7
D gene: .
CDR3 DNA: TGTGCCAGCAGCTCGCTATTTTCAGGGCCTTGGGAGCAGTACTTC
CDR3 protein: CASSSLFSGPWEQYF

V gene: TRBV7-2
clone size: once
J gene: TRBJ2-1
D gene: .
CDR3 DNA: TGTGCCAGCAGCTTAGGGAGGACTTACAATGAGCAGTTCTTC
CDR3 protein: CASSLGRTYNEQFF

V gene: TRBV10-3
clone size: .
J gene: TRBJ2-7
D gene: TRBD1
CDR3 DNA: TGTGCCATCAGGGGGACAGCTTTCGGGTACGAGCAGTACTTC
CDR3 protein: CAIRGTAFGYEQYF

V gene: TRBV9
clone size: few
J gene: TRBJ2-7
D gene: .
CDR3 DNA: TGTGCCAGCAGCGTAGACCCCGGCGGCACCTACGAGCAGTACTTC
CDR3 protein: CASSVDPGGTYEQYF

V gene: TRBV4-1
clone size: .
J gene: TRBJ2-1
D gene: .
CDR3 DNA: TGCGCCAGCAGCCAATCACCGGGGGCCTACAATGAGCAGTTCTTC
CDR3 protein: CASSQSPGAYNEQFF

V gene: TRBV10-3
clone size: once
J gene: TRBJ1-5
D gene: .
CDR3 DNA: TGTGCCATCAAGGCAGGGTTGAATAACAATCAGCCCCAGCATTTT
CDR3 protein: CAIKAGLNNNQPQHF

V gene: TRBV7-3
clone size: .
J gene: TRBJ2-2
D gene: .
CDR3 DNA: TGTGCCAGCAGCTCCTCCGACACAAACACCGGGGAGCTGTTTTTT
CDR3 protein: CASSSSDTNTGELFF

V gene: TRBV5-1
clone size: .
J gene: TRBJ2-1
D gene: TRBD2
CDR3 DNA: TGCGCCAGCAGCCTCGGGGGGACTAGCTCCAATGAGCAGTTCTTC
CDR3 protein: CASSLGGTSSNEQFF

V gene: TRBV5-1
clone size: .
J gene: TRBJ2-7
D gene: .
CDR3 DNA: TGCGCCAGCAGCCCGCGAGAGGGTTCCTACGAGCAGTACTTC
CDR3 protein: CASSPREGSYEQYF

V gene: TRBV5-1
clone size: .
J gene: TRBJ2-7
D gene: TRBD2
CDR3 DNA: TGCGCCAGCGGTGAGCGGGGTAGCTCCTACGAGCAGTACTTC
CDR3 protein: CASGERGSSYEQYF

V gene: TRBV27
clone size: .
J gene: TRBJ2-3
D gene: TRBD1
CDR3 DNA: TGTGCCAGCAGGTCTACGACAGGGATCCATGGCACAGATACGCAGTATTTT
CDR3 protein: CASRSTTGIHGTDTQYF

V gene: TRBV5-6
clone size: few
J gene: TRBJ2-3
D gene: TRBD2
CDR3 DNA: TGTGCCAGCAGCTTGCGACTAGCGGGGGGGCAGTACCCGCCAGATACGCAGTATTTT
CDR3 protein: CASSLRLAGGQYPPDTQYF

V gene: TRBV18
clone size: .
J gene: TRBJ2-7
D gene: TRBD2
CDR3 DNA: TGTGCCAGCTCACCACTCTCTTCCACTACTAGCGGGGTCTACGAGCAGTACTTC
CDR3 protein: CASSPLSSTTSGVYEQYF

V gene: TRBV28
clone size: .
J gene: TRBJ1-6
D gene: TRBD1
CDR3 DNA: TGTGCCAGCAGCGGACAGGCATTTAATTCACCCCTCCACTTT
CDR3 protein: CASSGQAFNSPLHF

V gene: TRBV10-2
clone size: .
J gene: TRBJ1-1
D gene: .
CDR3 DNA: TGCGCCAGCAGTGATCAAACTGAAGCTTTCTTT
CDR3 protein: CASSDQTEAFF

V gene: TRBV14
clone size: .
J gene: TRBJ2-1
D gene: TRBD2
CDR3 DNA: TGTGCCAGCAGCCAACTAAGACTAGCGGGATACAATGTGCAGTTCTTC
CDR3 protein: CASSQLRLAGYNVQFF

V gene: TRBV7-2
clone size: .
J gene: TRBJ1-3
D gene: .
CDR3 DNA: TGTGCCAGCAGCCAGGGGAGTACTGGAAACACCATATATTTT
CDR3 protein: CASSQGSTGNTIYF

V gene: TRBV19
clone size: .
J gene: TRBJ1-5
D gene: .
CDR3 DNA: TGTGCCAGTAGTGTGCGGCTAAGTGGCAATCAGCCCCAGCATTTT
CDR3 protein: CASSVRLSGNQPQHF

V gene: TRBV2
clone size: .
J gene: TRBJ2-3
D gene: .
CDR3 DNA: TGTGCCAGCACCTTCGGACCTGAGGGAGATACGCAGTATTTT
CDR3 protein: CASTFGPEGDTQYF

V gene: TRBV5-5
clone size: few
J gene: TRBJ1-1
D gene: .
CDR3 DNA: TGTGCCAGCAGCTTGGGAAGGGGAACTGAAGCTTTCTTT
CDR3 protein: CASSLGRGTEAFF

V gene: TRBV5-1
clone size: .
J gene: TRBJ1-2
D gene: .
CDR3 DNA: TGCGCCAGCAGCTTGGAAGTGGTCGGCGGCTATGGCTACACCTTC
CDR3 protein: CASSLEVVGGYGYTF

V gene: TRBV7-6
clone size: .
J gene: TRBJ2-3
D gene: .
CDR3 DNA: TGTGCCAGCAGCTTAAATTGGGGCGATACGCAGTATTTT
CDR3 protein: CASSLNWGDTQYF

V gene: TRBV5-3
clone size: .
J gene: TRBJ1-2
D gene: TRBD1
CDR3 DNA: TGTGCCAGAAGCGAAAAGGGGGCGCTTGGCGGCTACACCTTC
CDR3 protein: CARSEKGALGGYTF

V gene: TRBV3-1/TRBV3-2
clone size: .
J gene: TRBJ1-5
D gene: .
CDR3 DNA: TGTGCCAGCAGCCGTAGGGGTAATCAGCCCCAGCATTTT
CDR3 protein: CASSRRGNQPQHF

V gene: TRBV6-5
clone size: .
J gene: TRBJ1-6
D gene: .
CDR3 DNA: TGTGCCAGCAGTAGAGAGGCCAATTCACCCCTCCACTTT
CDR3 protein: CASSREANSPLHF

V gene: TRBV2
clone size: .
J gene: TRBJ1-5
D gene: TRBD1
CDR3 DNA: TGTGCCAGCTCAGACAGGGGAGTAGGGCAGCCCCAGCATTTT
CDR3 protein: CASSDRGVGQPQHF

V gene: TRBV7-3
clone size: .
J gene: TRBJ2-5
D gene: .
CDR3 DNA: TGTGCCAGCAGCTTAGGGACACAAGAGACCCAGTACTTC
CDR3 protein: CASSLGTQETQYF

V gene: TRBV2
clone size: .
J gene: TRBJ2-7
D gene: TRBD2
CDR3 DNA: TGTGCCAGTCGCCGCGGGGGAGAGTACGAGCAGTACTTC
CDR3 protein: CASRRGGEYEQYF

V gene: TRBV5-4
clone size: once
J gene: TRBJ1-2
D gene: TRBD1
CDR3 DNA: TGTGCCAGCAGCTTGGCACCGGACAGGAACTATGGCTACACCTTC
CDR3 protein: CASSLAPDRNYGYTF

V gene: TRBV14
clone size: .
J gene: TRBJ2-3
D gene: TRBD1
CDR3 DNA: TGTGCCAGCAGCCCGAGGACAGGGAACGCAGATACGCAGTATTTT
CDR3 protein: CASSPRTGNADTQYF

V gene: TRBV29-1
clone size: .
J gene: TRBJ2-3
D gene: TRBD1
CDR3 DNA: TGCAGCGTTGAGTGGCAGGGGGAGCATTTT
CDR3 protein: CSVEWQGEHF

V gene: TRBV10-2
clone size: .
J gene: TRBJ2-7
D gene: TRBD1
CDR3 DNA: TGCGCCAGCAGTGAGTCTCGCAGGGGGTACGAGCAGTACTTC
CDR3 protein: CASSESRRGYEQYF